This TCR beta chain was found in a study of T cell responses to AZD1222 COVID-19 vaccine. Findings of the study overall: At baseline, just five to seven AZD1222 recipients tested seropositive.

Turning to this clone: No antigen is known for it.

This table comes from immunoSEQ multiplex PCR, and its TCRdb copy is limited to in-frame clones, with some not included. The table shows about 180,000 clones, with 92% occurring only once. The germline V gene encodes CDR1 SGHVS and CDR2 FNYEAQ. The CDR3 runs to 15 residues. The V segment lost 5 bases and the J segment 6 bases; nucleotides outside the gene matches: 12. This specimen was peripheral blood, taken 28 days after the second AZD1222 dose. This TCR came from an adult who received the AZD1222 COVID-19 vaccine. The chain recombines TRBV7-6 with TRBJ2-7; 8 nucleotides match TRBD2. The CDR3 nucleotides are TGTGCCAGCAGCGTCAGAGCGGGGGAGTCTTCCGAGCAGTACTTC. It encodes CASSVRAGESSEQYF.